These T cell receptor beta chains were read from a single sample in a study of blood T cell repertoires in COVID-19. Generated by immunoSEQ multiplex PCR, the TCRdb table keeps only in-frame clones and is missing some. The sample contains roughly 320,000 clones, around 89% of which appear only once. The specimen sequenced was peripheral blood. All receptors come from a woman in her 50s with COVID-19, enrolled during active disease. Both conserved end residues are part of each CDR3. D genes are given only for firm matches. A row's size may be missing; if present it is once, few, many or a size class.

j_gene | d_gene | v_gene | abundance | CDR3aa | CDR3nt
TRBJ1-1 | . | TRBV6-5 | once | CASSYLGGEDTEAFF | TGTGCCAGCAGTTACTTAGGGGGAGAGGACACTGAAGCTTTCTTT
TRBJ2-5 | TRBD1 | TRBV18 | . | CASSPPGQGITGETQYF | TGTGCCAGCTCACCACCGGGACAGGGGATAACGGGAGAGACCCAGTACTTC
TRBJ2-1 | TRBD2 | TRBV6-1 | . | CASSEPLSSGMSNEQFF | TGTGCCAGCAGTGAGCCGCTTTCTAGCGGGATGTCCAATGAGCAGTTCTTC
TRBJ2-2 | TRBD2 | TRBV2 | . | CASRGGLRNTGELFF | TGTGCCAGCAGGGGGGGACTAAGGAACACCGGGGAGCTGTTTTTT
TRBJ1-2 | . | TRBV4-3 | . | CASSQELVGSDYGYTF | TGCGCCAGCAGCCAAGAATTGGTCGGCAGCGACTATGGCTACACCTTC
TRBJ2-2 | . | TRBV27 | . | CASSLSGGNTGELFF | TGTGCCAGCAGTTTATCCGGAGGGAACACCGGGGAGCTGTTTTTT
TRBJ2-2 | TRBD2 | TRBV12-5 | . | CASGSLAGANTGELFF | TGTGCTAGTGGTTCCCTAGCGGGGGCGAACACCGGGGAGCTGTTTTTT
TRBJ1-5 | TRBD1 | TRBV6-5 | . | CASSSGTGGYQPQHF | TGTGCCAGCAGTTCGGGGACAGGGGGTTATCAGCCCCAGCATTTT
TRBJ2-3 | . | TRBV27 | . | CASSSGRGTDTQYF | TGTGCCAGCAGTTCCGGGAGAGGGACAGATACGCAGTATTTT
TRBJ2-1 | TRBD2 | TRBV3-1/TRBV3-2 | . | CASSQPELAGGPDEQFF | TGTGCCAGCAGCCAGCCCGAACTAGCGGGAGGGCCAGATGAGCAGTTCTTC
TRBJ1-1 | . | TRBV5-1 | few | CASSFSQVNTEAFF | TGCGCCAGCAGCTTCAGTCAGGTGAACACTGAAGCTTTCTTT
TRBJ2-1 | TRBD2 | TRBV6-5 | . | CASSLTSGSHNEQFF | TGTGCCAGCAGTCTGACTAGCGGGAGTCACAATGAGCAGTTCTTC
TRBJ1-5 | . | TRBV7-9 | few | CASTKEWGIWSGGNQPQHF | TGTGCCAGCACCAAAGAGTGGGGCATCTGGAGTGGTGGCAATCAGCCCCAGCATTTT
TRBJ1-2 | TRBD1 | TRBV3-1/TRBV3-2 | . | CASSQGQGHFGYTF | TGTGCCAGCAGCCAAGGACAGGGGCATTTCGGCTACACCTTC
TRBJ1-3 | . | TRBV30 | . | CAWRNTGSGNTIYF | TGTGCCTGGAGAAATACAGGGTCCGGGAACACCATATATTTT
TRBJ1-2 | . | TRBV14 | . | CASSPQTINYGYTF | TGTGCCAGCAGCCCGCAGACAATTAACTATGGCTACACCTTC
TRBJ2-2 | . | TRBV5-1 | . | CASSLPLTGELFF | TGCGCCAGCAGCTTGCCCCTCACCGGGGAGCTGTTTTTT
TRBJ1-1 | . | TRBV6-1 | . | CASSDPWGRNTEAFF | TGTGCCAGCAGTGATCCCTGGGGCAGGAACACTGAAGCTTTCTTT
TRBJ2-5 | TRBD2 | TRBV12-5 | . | CASGLGLAGGYQETQYF | TGTGCTAGTGGTCTTGGACTAGCGGGAGGGTACCAAGAGACCCAGTACTTC
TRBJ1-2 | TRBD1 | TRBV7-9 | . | CASSSDRDGRLGYTF | TGTGCCAGCAGCTCAGACAGGGACGGCCGTTTGGGCTACACCTTC
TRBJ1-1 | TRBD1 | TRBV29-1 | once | CSVSSGGTEAFF | TGCAGCGTTTCCTCAGGGGGCACTGAAGCTTTCTTT
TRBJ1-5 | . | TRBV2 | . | CASSGAQWQPQHF | TGTGCCAGCAGTGGGGCCCAGTGGCAGCCCCAGCATTTT
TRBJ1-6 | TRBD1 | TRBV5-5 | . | CASSLGQGFSPLHF | TGTGCCAGCAGCTTGGGACAGGGGTTTTCACCCCTCCACTTT
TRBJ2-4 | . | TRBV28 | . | CASSWPGMNIQYF | TGTGCCAGCAGTTGGCCGGGAATGAACATTCAGTACTTC
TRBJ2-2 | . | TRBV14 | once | CASSRFLKPNTGELFF | TGTGCCAGCAGCCGCTTTCTAAAACCGAACACCGGGGAGCTGTTTTTT
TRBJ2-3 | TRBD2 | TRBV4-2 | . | CASSQVHLAGSTDTQYF | TGTGCCAGCAGCCAAGTTCATCTAGCGGGTAGCACAGATACGCAGTATTTT
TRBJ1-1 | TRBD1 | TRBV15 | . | CATSPGQNNPFF | TGTGCCACCAGCCCGGGACAGAATAATCCTTTCTTT